The source of this T cell receptor beta chain is a study of shared clonotypes between healthy human individuals. Background on the study: Sampling drew on donors who were a couple of women and a few men aged 18 to 49. Study-level findings and limits: Only blood samples were collected, and tissue repertoires likely differ.

This CDR3 is 13 amino acids long. The germline V gene has CDR1 MNHEY and CDR2 SVGAGI. The ends lost 4 bases at V and 10 bases at J; junction bases unmatched: 6. Healthy HIV-negative adults without recent acute infections or vaccinations served as donors. Division of CD4+ cells produced a CD45RA+ naive subset and a CD45RA-negative memory subset. Concerning this clone: Its antigen remains unidentified.

Sequencing used immunoSEQ multiplex PCR; TCRdb keeps in-frame clones, though not all of them. The table shows a few million clones, with 85% to 95% occurring only once. The clonotype originates from a man in his late teens or twenties in good health. The chain joins TRBV6-5 to TRBJ2-1, with TRBD1 matching over 8 bases. The sample comprised naive CD4+ T cells sorted from blood. Subset described: CD45RA+ positively selected. CDR3 protein: CASSSHRDREQFF. The CDR3 region has the DNA TGTGCCAGCAGTTCACACCGGGACAGGGAGCAGTTCTTC.